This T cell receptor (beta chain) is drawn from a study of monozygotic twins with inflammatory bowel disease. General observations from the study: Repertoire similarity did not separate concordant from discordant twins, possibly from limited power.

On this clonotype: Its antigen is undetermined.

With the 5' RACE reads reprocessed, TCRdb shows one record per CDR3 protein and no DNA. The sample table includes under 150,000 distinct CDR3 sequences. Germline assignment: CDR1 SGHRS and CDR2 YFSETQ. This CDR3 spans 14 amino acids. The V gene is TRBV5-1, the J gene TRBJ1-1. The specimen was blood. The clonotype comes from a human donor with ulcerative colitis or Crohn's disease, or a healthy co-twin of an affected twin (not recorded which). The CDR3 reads CASSFARGDTEAFF.